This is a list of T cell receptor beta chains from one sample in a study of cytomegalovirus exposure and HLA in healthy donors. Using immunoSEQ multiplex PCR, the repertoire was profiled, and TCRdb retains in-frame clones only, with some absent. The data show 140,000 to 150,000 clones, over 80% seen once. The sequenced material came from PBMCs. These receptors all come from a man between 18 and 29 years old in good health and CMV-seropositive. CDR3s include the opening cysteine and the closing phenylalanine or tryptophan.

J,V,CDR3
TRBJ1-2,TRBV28,CASSLVTEYGYTF
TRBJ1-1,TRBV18,CASSPSEGVNTEAFF
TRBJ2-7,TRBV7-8,CASSSGQGIEQYF
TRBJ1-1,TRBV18,CASSPLGAGLNTEAFF
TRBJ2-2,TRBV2,CASRSTGARTGELFF
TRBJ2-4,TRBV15,CATSRLQGAQDIQYF
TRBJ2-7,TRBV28,CASSYRGGTEQYF
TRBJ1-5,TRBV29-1,CSVGAGFNQPQHF
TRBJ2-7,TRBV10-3,CAISGGWLEGEQYF
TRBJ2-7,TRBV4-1,CASSQEGQGVEEQYF
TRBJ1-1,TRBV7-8,CASRAPRQGRMNTEAFF
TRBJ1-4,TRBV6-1,CASSVDSSGNEKLFF
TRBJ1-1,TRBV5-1,CASSLTGATNTEAFF
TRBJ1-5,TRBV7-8,CASRPNYSNQPQHF
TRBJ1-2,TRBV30,CAWINDRRNYGYTF
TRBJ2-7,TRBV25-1,CASSLGNREGQYF
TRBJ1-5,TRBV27,CASSLVGGFPNQPQHF